This TCR beta chain was obtained from a study of molecular identifiers for immune sequencing clone quantification. Study-wide background: Four of five RNA aliquots from approximately 22,000 or 94,000 naive CD8 T cells were sequenced.

Study-wide findings and caveats: In CMV-specific effectors, clones above 20 copies held over 99% of molecules; naive, under 1%. A shared barcode on identical TCR molecules could lead to underestimated sizes for highly expanded clones.

Sorted inputs of about 20,000 to 1,000,000 cells, with 10%, 30% or 50% RNA, yielded naive CD8 libraries. This clonotype was detected many times. What it recognizes is unknown. The CDR3 loop spans 12 amino acids. Trimming left V 5 bases short and J 3 bases short, with 8 bases between. Germline CDR1 is MDHEN and CDR2 is SYDVKM. In TCRdb, the PCR reads were re-called with MiXCR into one record per CDR3 protein. This table has about 640,000 distinct CDR3 sequences, 15% to 20% appearing once. This TCR derives from a human donor in good health. Some libraries in this study had Jurkat cell RNA spiked in. The J gene is TRBJ2-7, the V gene TRBV28; no clear D gene. What was sequenced was naive CD8+ T cells from blood, with Jurkat cell RNA spiked in. Subset described: FACS-sorted CD8+CD4-CCR7+CD45RA+ naive T cells. The DNA of the CDR3 is TGTGCCAGCAGTACCCCCGGCTACGAGCAGTACTTC. This gives the protein CASSTPGYEQYF.